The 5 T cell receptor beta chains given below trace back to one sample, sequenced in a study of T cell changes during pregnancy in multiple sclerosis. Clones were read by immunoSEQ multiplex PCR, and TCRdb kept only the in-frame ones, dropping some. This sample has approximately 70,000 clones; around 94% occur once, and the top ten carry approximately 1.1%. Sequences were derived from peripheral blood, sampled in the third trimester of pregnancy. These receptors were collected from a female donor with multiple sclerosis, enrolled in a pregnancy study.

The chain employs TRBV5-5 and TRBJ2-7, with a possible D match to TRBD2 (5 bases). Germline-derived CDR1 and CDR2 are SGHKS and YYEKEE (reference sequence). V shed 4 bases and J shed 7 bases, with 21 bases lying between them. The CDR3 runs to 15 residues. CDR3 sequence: CASSGRLNPSGEQYF. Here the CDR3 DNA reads TGTGCCAGCAGCGGAAGACTCAACCCCTCGGGGGAGCAGTACTTC. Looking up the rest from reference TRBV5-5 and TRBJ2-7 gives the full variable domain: DAGVTQSPTHLIKTRGQQVTLRCSPISGHKSVSWYQQVLGQGPQFIFQYYEKEERGRGNFPDRFSARQFPNYSSELNVNALLLGDSALYLCASSGRLNPSGEQYFGPGTRLTVT.

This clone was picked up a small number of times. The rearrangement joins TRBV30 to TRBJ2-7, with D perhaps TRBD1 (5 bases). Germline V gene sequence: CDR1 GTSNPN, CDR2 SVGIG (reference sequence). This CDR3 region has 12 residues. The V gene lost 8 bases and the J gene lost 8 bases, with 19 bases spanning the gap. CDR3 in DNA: TGTGCCAGCAGGGAACCTTCGAGTCAGCAGTACTTC. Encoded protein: CASREPSSQQYF.

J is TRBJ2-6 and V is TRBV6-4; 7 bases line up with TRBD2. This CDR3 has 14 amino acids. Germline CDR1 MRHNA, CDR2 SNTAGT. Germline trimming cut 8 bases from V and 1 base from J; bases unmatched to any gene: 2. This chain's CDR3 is CASGEGSGANVLTF. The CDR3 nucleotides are TGTGCCAGCGGGGAGGGGTCTGGGGCCAACGTCCTGACTTTC.

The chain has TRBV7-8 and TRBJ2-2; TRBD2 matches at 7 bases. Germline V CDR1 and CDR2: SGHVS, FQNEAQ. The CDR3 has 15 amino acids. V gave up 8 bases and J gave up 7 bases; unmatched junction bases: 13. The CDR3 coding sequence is TGTGCCAGCCGGTGGGCGGGAGAGGTCGGCGGGGAGCTGTTTTTT. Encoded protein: CASRWAGEVGGELFF.

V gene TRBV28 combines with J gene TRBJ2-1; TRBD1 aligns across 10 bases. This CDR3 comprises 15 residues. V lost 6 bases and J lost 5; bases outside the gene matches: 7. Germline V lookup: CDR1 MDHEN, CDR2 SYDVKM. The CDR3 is CASRTGQGFHNEQFF. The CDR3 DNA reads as TGTGCCAGCAGAACGGGACAGGGGTTTCACAATGAGCAGTTCTTC.